This note documents a single T cell receptor (beta chain) sequence. Its specificity is unknown. Profiled with immunoSEQ multiplex PCR; TCRdb holds only in-frame clones, not every one. The sample holds 15,000 to 20,000 clones, around 87% seen once. The ends were cut back, 5 bases at V and 5 bases at J, with 16 bases in the middle. CDR1 SQVTM and CDR2 ANQGSEA come from the germline V gene. The CDR3 has 14 residues. This specimen comes from a study of neoadjuvant nivolumab and ipilimumab in lung cancer. The study's findings and limits: Higher pretherapy blood TCR richness went with higher resected-tumor richness. Only a small number of samples underwent TCR sequencing. Compared with tumor-adjacent uninvolved lung, resected tumors showed greater richness and clonality.

The chain has TRBV29-1 and TRBJ2-1; D perhaps matches TRBD2 (6 bases). The clonotype was recovered from an adult with non-small cell lung cancer. The sample in question was peripheral blood, obtained before neoadjuvant nivolumab, alone or with ipilimumab. CDR3 nucleotide sequence: TGCAGCGTTCACACCGGGACTTTGAACAATGAGCAGTTCTTC. Translated, it gives CSVHTGTLNNEQFF.